The 20 T cell receptor beta chains listed next were all sequenced from one sample in a study of blood T cells in healthy people across ages. The use of a sample-barcoded 5' primer and a J-beta primer mix characterized a second PCR of roughly 7 to 11 cycles. TCRdb recomputed calls from the 5' RACE reads with MiXCR, one row per CDR3 protein. This sample has around 1,000,000 distinct CDR3 sequences, with approximately 25% found just once. These records were also assigned to another study, of T cells of mothers and their children.

The specimen was blood. These receptors originate from a girl aged 2 to 10 in good health.

This chain links TRBV5-1 with TRBJ2-3, with D maybe TRBD2 (5 bases). In germline, CDR1 is SGHRS, CDR2 YFSETQ. This CDR3 region has 14 residues. V lost 1 base to trimming and J lost 2 bases, with 8 bases between them. CDR3 sequence (DNA): TGCGCCAGCAGCTTGTCGACTATCACAGATACGCAGTATTTT. It specifies CASSLSTITDTQYF.

The chain carries TRBV9 and TRBJ2-7; 8 bases are shared with TRBD2. This CDR3 comprises 16 residues. Per germline, CDR1 SGDLS and CDR2 YYNGEE. V was pared by 0 bases and J by 1 base, with 6 bases of the junction left unmatched. CDR3 residues: CASSVAGGADSYEQYF. In DNA, the CDR3 is TGTGCCAGCAGCGTAGCGGGGGGGGCAGATTCCTACGAGCAGTACTTC.

The chain uses TRBV5-1 and TRBJ1-1, with D possibly TRBD1 on 5 matching bases. Germline values: CDR1 SGHRS, CDR2 YFSETQ. Trimming took off 3 bases at V and 1 base at J, with 19 bases between the two ends. The CDR3 is 17 amino acids. CDR3 nucleotide sequence: TGCGCCAGCAGCTCCCGGGACGGAACGAAAGGGAACACTGAAGCTTTCTTT. Protein sequence: CASSSRDGTKGNTEAFF.

V and J are TRBV7-8 and TRBJ2-2, with a weak D call TRBD2 (6 bases). V lost 5 bases to trimming and J lost 5 bases, with 12 bases between them. The CDR3 length is 14 residues. Germline CDR1 is SGHVS and CDR2 is FQNEAQ. The DNA of the CDR3 is TGTGCCAGCAGCGCCCTGGCGGGGACCGGGGAGCTGTTTTTT. This encodes CASSALAGTGELFF.

This clonotype was detected many times. The V call is TRBV3-1, the J call TRBJ2-2; D gene uncertain. The CDR3 totals 13 residues. The germline gives CDR1 LGHDT, CDR2 YNNKEL (reference sequence). Trimming removed 2 bases from V and 4 bases from J, with 5 bases in between. In DNA form, the CDR3 reads TGTGCCAGCAGCCAATGGGGCACCGGGGAGCTGTTTTTT. As protein: CASSQWGTGELFF.

To note about this clonotype: The junction departs from germline at one end; a sequencing error may be responsible. This sequence joins TRBV9 and TRBJ2-1, with TRBD1 matching over 10 bases. The CDR3 has 15 residues. Looked up from germline, CDR1 is SGDLS and CDR2 is YYNGEE. The CDR3 spells CASSVGTGEGNELFF. The CDR3 DNA reads as TGTGCCAGCAGCGTCGGGACAGGGGAAGGCAATGAGCTGTTCTTC.

This clonotype turned up a few times. The germline gene is not matched at one end of the junction; a read error may be the cause. This chain uses TRBV3-1 with TRBJ1-4; maybe TRBD1 (5 bases). This CDR3 region has 14 residues. Per germline, CDR1 LGHDT and CDR2 YNNKEL (reference sequence). The CDR3, as DNA: TGTGTCAGCAGCCAAGGGCAGGGTAATGAAAAACTGTTTTTT. Its protein product is CVSSQGQGNEKLFF.

Points on this clonotype: The junction and the germline gene differ at one end; a read error may be behind it. The DNA of the CDR3 is TGTGTCAGCAGCCTATCTAGCAGGTTGGATCAGCCCCAGCATTTT. It translates to CVSSLSSRLDQPQHF. The J gene is TRBJ1-5, the V gene TRBV28; D gene uncertain. Germline CDR1 is MDHEN and CDR2 is SYDVKM. This CDR3 comprises 15 residues. Using reference TRBV28 and TRBJ1-5 for the parts outside the CDR3, the full variable domain is DVKVTQSSRYLVKRTGEKVFLECVQDMDHENMFWYRQDPGLGLRLIYFSYDVKMKEKGDIPEGYSVSREKKERFSLILESASTNQTSMYLCVSSLSSRLDQPQHFGDGTRLSIL.

This clonotype was observed once. The V gene is TRBV9, the J gene TRBJ2-2; D is possibly TRBD1 or TRBD2 (5 bases each). Looked up from germline, CDR1 is SGDLS and CDR2 is YYNGEE. V dropped 3 bases and J dropped 5 bases, with 11 bases sitting between them. The CDR3 runs to 14 residues. This CDR3 is CASSGDLITGELFF. The CDR3 DNA reads as TGTGCCAGCAGCGGGGACCTTATAACCGGGGAGCTGTTTTTT. The variable domain in full, with the rest retrieved from reference TRBV9 and TRBJ2-2, is DSGVTQTPKHLITATGQRVTLRCSPRSGDLSVYWYQQSLDQGLQFLIQYYNGEERAKGNILERFSAQQFPDLHSELNLSSLELGDSALYFCASSGDLITGELFFGEGSRLTVL.

The J gene is TRBJ2-3, the V gene TRBV4-3, with D perhaps being TRBD1 or TRBD2 (5 bases each). The CDR3 runs to 15 residues. Germline CDR1 and CDR2: LGHNA and YSLEER. Trimming pared 0 bases from V and 6 bases from J, leaving 13 bases between. In DNA form, the CDR3 reads TGCGCCAGCAGCCAAGACCGGGACCCAACGGATACGCAGTATTTT. It specifies CASSQDRDPTDTQYF.

This clonotype showed up just a few times. The chain recombines TRBV7-9 with TRBJ1-2; D is undetermined. The germline V gene encodes CDR1 SEHNR and CDR2 FQNEAQ (reference sequence). This CDR3 is 11 amino acids long. Trimming removed 1 base from V and 8 bases from J, with 5 bases in between. CDR3 sequence reads: CASSLDWGYTF. The CDR3 nucleotides read TGTGCCAGCAGCTTAGATTGGGGCTACACCTTC.

This clonotype was seen a few times. This sequence joins TRBV7-9 and TRBJ1-5, with D possibly TRBD1 on 5 matching bases. The CDR3 length is 17 residues. V dropped 6 bases and J dropped 1 base, with 19 bases sitting between them. CDR1 SEHNR and CDR2 FQNEAQ come from the germline V gene (reference sequence). The CDR3 nucleotides are TGTGCCAGCAGTACCTATCAGGGCCCGTACAGCAATCAGCCCCAGCATTTT. Its translation: CASSTYQGPYSNQPQHF. The full variable domain, completed using reference TRBV7-9 and TRBJ1-5, is DTGVSQNPRHKITKRGQNVTFRCDPISEHNRLYWYRQTLGQGPEFLTYFQNEAQLEKSRLLSDRFSAERPKGSFSTLEIQRTEQGDSAMYLCASSTYQGPYSNQPQHFGDGTRLSIL.

In its sample, this clonotype was seen a few times. The genes are TRBV2 and TRBJ2-3; D may match TRBD1 or TRBD2 (6 bases each). The CDR3 is made up of 17 amino acids. In germline, CDR1 is SNHLY, CDR2 FYNNEI. Trimming pared 2 bases from V and 0 bases from J, leaving 15 bases between. CDR3 in amino acids: CASSEIFGGHSTDTQYF. The CDR3 DNA is TGTGCCAGCAGTGAAATTTTTGGGGGGCACAGCACAGATACGCAGTATTTT.

V gene TRBV20-1 combines with J gene TRBJ2-1; unclear D gene. The germline V gene encodes CDR1 DFQATT and CDR2 SNEGSKA (reference sequence). The CDR3 spans 10 residues. Trimming removed 6 bases from V and 5 bases from J, with 5 bases in between. The CDR3 here is CSAHNNEQFF. CDR3 sequence (DNA): TGCAGTGCCCATAACAATGAGCAGTTCTTC.

The V gene is TRBV12-3 or TRBV12-4, the J gene TRBJ1-1; D is unclear. Trimming removed 4 bases from V and 1 base from J, with 7 bases in between. This CDR3 has 13 residues. The chain's CDR3 is CASSSLSNTEAFF. CDR3 DNA: TGTGCCAGCAGTTCACTATCGAACACTGAAGCTTTCTTT.

In this sample, this clonotype turned up a few times. The CDR3 bases are TGTGCCAGCCAGCTGCTAAACTGGGGTACTACCGAGCAGTACTTC. This translates into CASQLLNWGTTEQYF. The chain carries TRBV11-2 and TRBJ2-5; no reliable D call. The J call is in doubt because the DNA end fits TRBJ2-7 better. This CDR3 region has 15 residues. Germline V gene sequence: CDR1 SGHAT, CDR2 FQNNGV.

V usage is TRBV20-1 and J usage is TRBJ2-7, with 7 bases identical to TRBD1. With 4 bases clipped from V and 0 bases from J, the junction kept 9 bases outside the gene matches. The CDR3 runs 15 residues. Per germline, CDR1 DFQATT and CDR2 SNEGSKA (reference sequence). The CDR3 DNA reads as TGCAGTGCTAACCTAAGACAGGGATACTCCTACGAGCAGTACTTC. It is translated as CSANLRQGYSYEQYF.

This chain links TRBV9 with TRBJ2-3; D might be TRBD1 (5 bases). V was shortened by 1 base and J by 3 bases, with 9 bases between the two germline ends. The CDR3 sequence is 14 residues long. Germline V gives CDR1 SGDLS, CDR2 YYNGEE. DNA for the CDR3: TGTGCCAGCAGCGTACAGGGTGGTACAGATACGCAGTATTTT. It encodes CASSVQGGTDTQYF. The full variable domain, with the rest looked up from reference TRBV9 and TRBJ2-3, is DSGVTQTPKHLITATGQRVTLRCSPRSGDLSVYWYQQSLDQGLQFLIQYYNGEERAKGNILERFSAQQFPDLHSELNLSSLELGDSALYFCASSVQGGTDTQYFGPGTRLTVL.

V usage is TRBV20-1 and J usage is TRBJ1-5; D call uncertain. V was pared by 5 bases and J by 5 bases, with 10 bases between. This CDR3 has 12 residues. Germline V gene data show CDR1 as DFQATT and CDR2 as SNEGSKA (reference sequence). CDR3 residues: CSARRWDQPQHF. The CDR3 nucleotides read TGCAGTGCTCGTAGGTGGGATCAGCCCCAGCATTTT.

This clonotype was detected a few times. V gene TRBV29-1 combines with J gene TRBJ2-5; 13 bases match TRBD2. The CDR3 loop spans 15 amino acids. V trimming: 6 bases; J trimming: 0 bases; junction bases outside the gene matches: 4. Per germline, CDR1 SQVTM and CDR2 ANQGSEA. In DNA, the CDR3 is TGCAGCGTCGGGACTAGCGGGAACAACCAAGAGACCCAGTACTTC. As protein: CSVGTSGNNQETQYF.